A selection of T cell receptor beta chains follows, all from one sample in a study of shared clonotypes between healthy human individuals. The assay was immunoSEQ multiplex PCR, and TCRdb's table has in-frame clones only and misses some. In the table there are millions of clones, over 85% of which are singletons. The sequencing input was naive CD4+ T cells from PBMCs. The receptors come from a man between 18 and 29 years old in good health. Some clones in this sample may be carry-over from other donors' samples. Both conserved end residues are part of each CDR3. A D gene is named only where the DNA matches it firmly. Size is stated for part of the rows, as once, few or many counts, or as a class when the clone is expanded.

j_call	clone_size	d_call	v_call	cdr3_nt	cdr3_aa
TRBJ2-1	once	TRBD2	TRBV7-2	TGTGCCAGCAGCAGGGGACTAGCGGGTGGGCCGGGTGATGAGCAGTTCTTC	CASSRGLAGGPGDEQFF
TRBJ1-2	.	TRBD1	TRBV19	TGTGCCAGTAGTATATGGGGCAGGGGGTTTCATGGCTACACCTTC	CASSIWGRGFHGYTF
TRBJ1-2	.	TRBD1	TRBV7-9	TGTGCCAGCAACCCCGGACAGGACAACTATGGCTACACCTTC	CASNPGQDNYGYTF
TRBJ2-4	.	.	TRBV28	TGTGCCAGCAGTTTTAAAGGTACCATAGCCAAAAACATTCAGTACTTC	CASSFKGTIAKNIQYF
TRBJ1-1	.	.	TRBV18	TGTGCCAGCTCACCGGACGCCATCATGAACACTGAAGCTTTCTTT	CASSPDAIMNTEAFF
TRBJ2-7	.	TRBD1	TRBV6-1	TGTGCCAGCAGTGAAAGGGGGCCCTACGAGCAGTACTTC	CASSERGPYEQYF
TRBJ2-7	once	.	TRBV10-3	TGTGCCATCAGTGAGTCAGGGACGTACTACGAGCAGTACTTC	CAISESGTYYEQYF
TRBJ2-4	.	TRBD2	TRBV4-2	TGTGCCAGCAGCCAAAGGGAACTGGGCGGGAGGTTAGCCAAAAACATTCAGTACTTC	CASSQRELGGRLAKNIQYF
TRBJ1-1	.	TRBD1	TRBV5-1	TGCGCCAGCAGCCGGACAGGAGTAGAAGCTTTCTTT	CASSRTGVEAFF
TRBJ2-1	.	.	TRBV11-2	TGTGCCAGCAGCCCTAACGGACTGGAGCAGTTCTTC	CASSPNGLEQFF
TRBJ2-6	once	.	TRBV28	TGTGCCAGCAGTTTGGGGGGTGCGACTGGGGCCAACGTCCTGACTTTC	CASSLGGATGANVLTF
TRBJ2-1	.	TRBD2	TRBV5-6	TGTGCCAGCAGCGTAGCGGGAGGGCCTGTGAGGAATGAGCAGTTCTTC	CASSVAGGPVRNEQFF
TRBJ2-1	.	.	TRBV11-1	TGTGCCAGCAGCTTATGGTCGGCCTACAATGAGCAGTTCTTC	CASSLWSAYNEQFF
TRBJ1-4	.	.	TRBV18	TGTGCCAGCTCACCCAGGGGTGAAAAACTGTTTTTT	CASSPRGEKLFF
TRBJ2-1	once	.	TRBV7-6	TGTGCCAGCAGCTTAGGGAATGAGCAGTTCTTC	CASSLGNEQFF
TRBJ2-1	.	TRBD2	TRBV7-3	TGTGCCAGCAGCTTAACCATAGGACTAGCTCCCGATGAGCAGTTCTTC	CASSLTIGLAPDEQFF
TRBJ2-5	.	TRBD2	TRBV7-9	TGTGCCAGCAGCTTTCGGGCGGGAGGATCGAGCCAGAAGGAGACCCAGTACTTC	CASSFRAGGSSQKETQYF
TRBJ2-7	.	TRBD1	TRBV6-1	TGTGCCAGCAGGCTAGGACAGGGGGGGTACGAGCAGTACTTC	CASRLGQGGYEQYF
TRBJ1-3	.	.	TRBV29-1	TGCAGCGTTGCGGTGGACAGCGCTGGAAACACCATATATTTT	CSVAVDSAGNTIYF
TRBJ1-2	.	TRBD1	TRBV13	TGTGCCAGCAGCTCCCTAGGGGGCGGGAACTATGGCTACACCTTC	CASSSLGGGNYGYTF
TRBJ1-3	.	.	TRBV4-2	TGTGCCAGCAGCCAAGAAAGGTCGCCCGAGCTCTCTGGAAACACCATATATTTT	CASSQERSPELSGNTIYF
TRBJ2-5	.	TRBD1	TRBV7-9	TGTGCCAGCACCCTCAGGGGGCTATCGACTACTCAAGAGACCCAGTACTTC	CASTLRGLSTTQETQYF
TRBJ2-2	.	TRBD2	TRBV6-6	TGTGCCAGCAGTATAGCGGGAGAGAACACCGGGGAGCTGTTTTTT	CASSIAGENTGELFF
TRBJ1-1	few	.	TRBV14	TGTGCCAGCAGCCTCACAAGAGGGACAGAAGCTTTCTTT	CASSLTRGTEAFF
TRBJ2-7	.	TRBD1	TRBV6-5	TGTGCCAGCAGTTACTCCCAACAGGGGGACGAGCAGTACTTC	CASSYSQQGDEQYF
TRBJ2-1	once	.	TRBV11-3	TGTGCCAGCAGCTTAGATGGCAATGAGCAGTTCTTC	CASSLDGNEQFF
TRBJ2-5	once	.	TRBV6-6	TGTGCCAGCAGTTACTCAACTCTAGCAGGAGAGACCCAGTACTTC	CASSYSTLAGETQYF
TRBJ2-2	once	TRBD1	TRBV10-3	TGTGCCATCAGTCGTCCGGGACAGGGGGGGTACACCGGGGAGCTGTTTTTT	CAISRPGQGGYTGELFF
TRBJ2-5	.	TRBD2	TRBV27	TGTGCCAGCAGTTTAGGAGGGACTAGCGGGTTGGCCCAAGAGACCCAGTACTTC	CASSLGGTSGLAQETQYF
TRBJ2-3	.	TRBD2	TRBV7-2	TGTGCCAGCAGGGGAGGGGTAGCGGGACCGGATACGCAGTATTTT	CASRGGVAGPDTQYF
TRBJ2-7	.	.	TRBV5-4	TGTGCCAGCAGCTTACTAGGGAATTTCTCCGAGCAGTACTTC	CASSLLGNFSEQYF
TRBJ1-3	.	TRBD1	TRBV9	TGTGCCAGCAGCGACCAGGGGGCGCCTGGAAACACCATATATTTT	CASSDQGAPGNTIYF
TRBJ2-7	.	.	TRBV18	TGTGCCAGCTCACCATTCACGGGTACTGGTGAGCAGTACTTC	CASSPFTGTGEQYF
TRBJ2-7	.	TRBD2	TRBV18	TGTGCCAGCTCACCTACCGGGACTAGCAAGAACCAGGAGCAGTACTTC	CASSPTGTSKNQEQYF
TRBJ2-2	.	.	TRBV7-8	TGTGCCAGCAGCCCCAGACTCGCCACCGGGGAGCTGTTTTTT	CASSPRLATGELFF
TRBJ2-6	.	.	TRBV9	TGTGCCAGCACACTCCAAAGGGGGTCTGGGGCCAACGTCCTGACTTTC	CASTLQRGSGANVLTF
TRBJ2-3	.	.	TRBV29-1	TGCAGCGTTGAAGCTCAAACACGGGATACGCAGTATTTT	CSVEAQTRDTQYF
TRBJ2-7	.	TRBD1	TRBV18	TGTGCCAGCTCACCCGGGACAGACTACGAGCAGTACTTC	CASSPGTDYEQYF
TRBJ1-4	.	TRBD1	TRBV7-2	TGTGCCAGCAGCTGGGACAGCCATGATGAAAAACTGTTTTTT	CASSWDSHDEKLFF
TRBJ2-2	.	.	TRBV5-4	TGTGCCAGCAGCTTCCCAGACGGATCCGGGGAGCTGTTTTTT	CASSFPDGSGELFF
TRBJ1-1	.	.	TRBV5-8	TGTGCCAGCAGCCTCGCCCCGGGGAACACTGAAGCTTTCTTT	CASSLAPGNTEAFF
TRBJ1-5	.	TRBD1	TRBV5-1	TGCGCCAGCAGCCCCGGGACAGGAGGAAATCAGCCCCAGCATTTT	CASSPGTGGNQPQHF
TRBJ1-1	.	TRBD1	TRBV10-3	TGTGCCATCACCCCGAGGGACAGGGGGACTGAAGCTTTCTTT	CAITPRDRGTEAFF
TRBJ2-5	once	.	TRBV11-2	TGTGCCAGCAGTGAGCAGGGAGAATATCAAGAGACCCAGTACTTC	CASSEQGEYQETQYF
TRBJ2-7	once	.	TRBV5-1	TGCGCCAGCAGCTTGGGGACCGACACCTACGAGCAGTACTTC	CASSLGTDTYEQYF
TRBJ1-5	.	.	TRBV6-1	TGTGCCAGCAGTGAAGTAGGGACAAAAAATCAGCCCCAGCATTTT	CASSEVGTKNQPQHF
TRBJ2-4	.	.	TRBV5-5	TGTGCCAGCAGCTCTGGGACGGACCTCCTAGCCAAAAACATTCAGTACTTC	CASSSGTDLLAKNIQYF
TRBJ1-4	.	.	TRBV4-1	TGCGCCAGCAGCCAAGAGGTCACGGGAGAAAAACTGTTTTTT	CASSQEVTGEKLFF
TRBJ2-5	once	.	TRBV7-8	TGTGCCAGCAGCTCCTTCCAAGAGACCCAGTACTTC	CASSSFQETQYF
TRBJ2-5	once	TRBD2	TRBV18	TGTGCCAGCTCACCACCGGGACTAGCGGCCCCGGGAGAGACCCAGTACTTC	CASSPPGLAAPGETQYF
TRBJ1-2	.	.	TRBV10-3	TGTGCCATCAGTGGGGGGATCAGGGAAACCAACTATGGCTACACCTTC	CAISGGIRETNYGYTF
TRBJ2-1	.	.	TRBV5-1	TGCGCCAGCAGCCCTGGGCCCGCAGATAGCAATGAGCAGTTCTTC	CASSPGPADSNEQFF
TRBJ2-2	.	.	TRBV9	TGTGCCAGCAGGGGGACTCAGGCGTTCACCGGGGAGCTGTTTTTT	CASRGTQAFTGELFF
TRBJ2-5	once	.	TRBV21-1	TGTGCCAGCAGCAAAAGGCAGACCCAGACCCAGTACTTC	CASSKRQTQTQYF
TRBJ2-5	.	TRBD1	TRBV5-1	TGCGCCAGCAGCTTAGGGACAGGGGAAGAGACCCAGTACTTC	CASSLGTGEETQYF
TRBJ1-4	.	TRBD1	TRBV11-2	TGTGCCAGCAGCTTAGACGGACAGGGGGCAACTAATGAAAAACTGTTTTTT	CASSLDGQGATNEKLFF
TRBJ2-7	.	.	TRBV19	TGTGCCAGTAGTATCGCGGTAGTGCGACCCGACGAGCAGTACTTC	CASSIAVVRPDEQYF
TRBJ1-4	.	.	TRBV5-5	TGTGCCAGCAGCGTGGGCCCGCTTCCAAATGAAAAACTGTTTTTT	CASSVGPLPNEKLFF
TRBJ2-1	.	.	TRBV7-9	TGTGCCAGCAGCTGGACTAACAATGAGCAGTTCTTC	CASSWTNNEQFF
TRBJ2-7	.	TRBD1	TRBV4-1	TGCGCCAGCAGCCAAGAGATGGGACAGGGGATTGGCGAGCAGTACTTC	CASSQEMGQGIGEQYF